The TCR beta chain described here comes from a study of T-cell reconstitution after alpha-beta-depleted transplantation in children. V shed 4 bases, J shed 2 bases, and the junction held 13 bases outside the gene matches. Germline V gene data show CDR1 as LGHNA and CDR2 as YNFKEQ. CDR3 length: 17 amino acids. Researchers prepared the TCRbeta library using unique molecular identifiers, the study reports. Via MiXCR, TCRdb re-called the PCR reads, giving one row per CDR3 protein. Of around 380,000 distinct CDR3 sequences in the sample, about a tenth were seen once. The sequences come from PBMCs from the stem cell graft donor, collected from the stem cell graft. The genes are TRBV4-2 and TRBJ2-5; 7 bases map to TRBD2. The TCR originated in a human donor who donated a stem cell graft to a child with acute myeloid leukemia. DNA for the CDR3: TGTGCCAGCAGCCTCACAAGCGGGGCAGGGCGGCAAGAGACCCAGTACTTC. This translates into CASSLTSGAGRQETQYF.